This T cell receptor (beta chain) was profiled in a study of blood T cell repertoires in COVID-19. Seattle patient enrollment occurred during active infection, with longitudinal follow-up thereafter. Clones were sequenced by immunoSEQ multiplex PCR, and TCRdb holds only the in-frame ones, with some missing. The data show about 250,000 clones, 88% seen once. Germline V gene data show CDR1 as SGHAT and CDR2 as FQNNGV. The CDR3 loop spans 15 amino acids. V was trimmed by 1 base and J by 7 bases, leaving 14 bases between them. The source is a woman aged 30 to 39 with COVID-19, enrolled during active disease. V is TRBV11-2 and J is TRBJ2-1; D might be TRBD2 (6 bases). The sample taken for sequencing was peripheral blood. The CDR3 is CASSLGRAEGNEQFF. DNA of the CDR3: TGTGCCAGCAGCTTAGGGAGGGCCGAGGGAAATGAGCAGTTCTTC.